This is a list of T cell receptor beta chains from one sample in a study of Ad26.COV2.S vaccination and SARS-CoV-2 variants. Profiling relied on immunoSEQ multiplex PCR, and the TCRdb table lists in-frame clones only, not all of them. Here the sample spans hundreds of thousands of clones, about four fifths being singletons. Material: peripheral blood, obtained in a trial of Ad26.COV2.S vaccine versus placebo. The origin of the receptors is a person aged 18 to 65 who received the Ad26.COV2.S COVID-19 vaccine or a placebo. Both conserved end residues are part of each CDR3. Each record gives: D gene, V gene, J gene, clone size, CDR3 protein, CDR3 DNA. D genes are given only for firm matches. Rows may omit the clone size; those that give it use once, few, many or a size class.

D: NA; V: TRBV19; J: TRBJ2-3; size: NA; CDR3: CASTPVSGTDTQYF; DNA: TGTGCCAGTACCCCTGTTAGCGGCACAGATACGCAGTATTTT
D: NA; V: TRBV7-2; J: TRBJ2-5; size: NA; CDR3: CASSSAGTQETQYF; DNA: TGTGCCAGCAGTTCCGCCGGGACTCAAGAGACCCAGTACTTC
D: TRBD1; V: TRBV18; J: TRBJ2-1; size: NA; CDR3: CASSTGQGHLEQFF; DNA: TGTGCCAGCTCAACGGGACAGGGCCACCTTGAGCAGTTCTTC
D: NA; V: TRBV5-1; J: TRBJ1-4; size: NA; CDR3: CASSVQGIAANEKLFF; DNA: TGCGCCAGCAGCGTCCAGGGGATAGCGGCTAATGAAAAACTGTTTTTT
D: NA; V: TRBV7-9; J: TRBJ2-1; size: NA; CDR3: CASSLVTAYWNRNEQFF; DNA: TGTGCCAGCAGCTTAGTCACCGCTTATTGGAATCGGAATGAGCAGTTCTTC
D: TRBD1; V: TRBV28; J: TRBJ2-1; size: NA; CDR3: CASRPPSRGNEQFF; DNA: TGTGCCAGCAGACCCCCGAGCAGGGGGAATGAGCAGTTCTTC
D: NA; V: TRBV28; J: TRBJ2-5; size: once; CDR3: CASTLPPGPRYF; DNA: TGTGCCAGCACCCTCCCCCCGGGGCCCCGGTACTTC
D: TRBD2; V: TRBV7-2; J: TRBJ2-5; size: NA; CDR3: CASSRGGRSETQYF; DNA: TGTGCCAGCAGCCGGGGGGGCCGGTCAGAGACCCAGTACTTC
D: TRBD1; V: TRBV2; J: TRBJ1-1; size: NA; CDR3: CASRGQGLNTEAFF; DNA: TGTGCCAGCCGGGGACAGGGATTGAACACTGAAGCTTTCTTT
D: TRBD1; V: TRBV19; J: TRBJ2-5; size: NA; CDR3: CASSRQGLGATQYF; DNA: TGTGCCAGTAGTCGACAGGGTTTAGGGGCGACCCAGTACTTC
D: TRBD1; V: TRBV9; J: TRBJ2-1; size: NA; CDR3: CASSVADRGLGGSSYNEQFF; DNA: TGTGCCAGCAGCGTCGCTGACAGGGGGTTGGGGGGCAGCTCCTACAATGAGCAGTTCTTC
D: TRBD1; V: TRBV18; J: TRBJ2-3; size: once; CDR3: CASSPRQGDTQYF; DNA: TGTGCCAGCTCACCCCGACAGGGCGATACGCAGTATTTT
D: TRBD2; V: TRBV13; J: TRBJ2-1; size: NA; CDR3: CASSLFLAGDVYEQFF; DNA: TGTGCCAGCAGCTTATTTCTAGCGGGAGATGTTTATGAGCAGTTCTTC
D: NA; V: TRBV6-1; J: TRBJ1-5; size: NA; CDR3: CASSEATSGAQHF; DNA: TGTGCCAGCAGTGAAGCCACCTCAGGGGCCCAGCATTTT
D: NA; V: TRBV4-3; J: TRBJ2-7; size: NA; CDR3: CASSQTPGLEGASYEQYF; DNA: TGCGCCAGCAGCCAAACGCCCGGGTTAGAGGGTGCAAGCTACGAGCAGTACTTC
D: NA; V: TRBV5-1; J: TRBJ2-2; size: NA; CDR3: CASSLRWGGELFF; DNA: TGCGCCAGCAGCTTGAGGTGGGGCGGGGAGCTGTTTTTT
D: NA; V: TRBV5-1; J: TRBJ1-1; size: NA; CDR3: CASSFGTRATEAFF; DNA: TGCGCCAGCAGCTTCGGCACTAGGGCCACTGAAGCTTTCTTT
D: TRBD2; V: TRBV11-2; J: TRBJ2-1; size: NA; CDR3: CASSPGLAGGDNEQFF; DNA: TGTGCCAGCAGTCCGGGACTAGCGGGGGGGGACAATGAGCAGTTCTTC
D: NA; V: TRBV20-1; J: TRBJ1-2; size: NA; CDR3: CSANRDIDYTF; DNA: TGCAGTGCAAACAGGGACATTGACTACACCTTC
D: NA; V: TRBV5-6; J: TRBJ2-7; size: NA; CDR3: CASSRNYEQYF; DNA: TGTGCCAGCAGCCGGAACTACGAGCAGTACTTC
D: TRBD2; V: TRBV6-4; J: TRBJ2-4; size: once; CDR3: CASSDSTSRGGLAKNIQYF; DNA: TGTGCCAGCAGTGACTCGACAAGTCGCGGGGGACTAGCCAAAAACATTCAGTACTTC
D: NA; V: TRBV18; J: TRBJ2-7; size: NA; CDR3: CASSPGAISSYEQYF; DNA: TGTGCCAGCTCACCAGGGGCTATTAGCTCCTACGAGCAGTACTTC
D: NA; V: TRBV15; J: TRBJ2-2; size: once; CDR3: CATRLASSTGELFF; DNA: TGTGCCACCAGGCTCGCTAGCAGCACCGGGGAGCTGTTTTTT
D: TRBD1; V: TRBV7-2; J: TRBJ1-1; size: NA; CDR3: CASSLTGTGFMNTEAFF; DNA: TGTGCCAGCAGCTTAACCGGGACAGGGTTTATGAACACTGAAGCTTTCTTT
D: TRBD1; V: TRBV24-1; J: TRBJ2-7; size: NA; CDR3: CATSALSGGTYEQYF; DNA: TGTGCCACCAGTGCTCTCTCAGGGGGAACGTACGAGCAGTACTTC
D: NA; V: TRBV7-2; J: TRBJ2-7; size: NA; CDR3: CASSPDRGSPYEQYF; DNA: TGTGCCAGCAGCCCCGATCGGGGGAGTCCCTACGAGCAGTACTTC
D: NA; V: TRBV2; J: TRBJ2-1; size: many; CDR3: CASSGEVTHEQFF; DNA: TGTGCCAGCAGTGGGGAGGTTACCCATGAGCAGTTCTTC
D: TRBD1; V: TRBV6-5; J: TRBJ2-5; size: NA; CDR3: CASRPQGIETQYF; DNA: TGTGCCAGCAGACCACAGGGGATTGAGACCCAGTACTTC
D: NA; V: TRBV5-1; J: TRBJ2-1; size: NA; CDR3: CASSLGQGSYNEQFF; DNA: TGCGCCAGCAGCTTGGGGCAGGGTTCGTACAATGAGCAGTTCTTC
D: NA; V: TRBV6-5; J: TRBJ1-2; size: NA; CDR3: CASKRDTFNYGYTF; DNA: TGTGCCAGCAAGAGGGACACTTTTAACTATGGCTACACCTTC
D: TRBD1; V: TRBV19; J: TRBJ2-6; size: NA; CDR3: CATTRRTGRISGANVLTF; DNA: TGTGCCACCACACGCAGGACAGGGAGAATCTCTGGGGCCAACGTCCTGACTTTC
D: TRBD1; V: TRBV11-3; J: TRBJ1-1; size: NA; CDR3: CASSPRGQGALRNTEAFF; DNA: TGTGCCAGCAGCCCCCGTGGACAGGGGGCTCTCCGGAACACTGAAGCTTTCTTT
D: NA; V: TRBV7-6; J: TRBJ1-5; size: NA; CDR3: CASSLGGPFLNQPQHF; DNA: TGTGCCAGCAGCTTAGGAGGGCCCTTTCTGAATCAGCCCCAGCATTTT
D: NA; V: TRBV4-1; J: TRBJ1-3; size: NA; CDR3: CASSGLISGNTIYF; DNA: TGCGCCAGCAGCGGGCTGATCTCTGGAAACACCATATATTTT
D: NA; V: TRBV11-3; J: TRBJ2-2; size: NA; CDR3: CASTSTKSGELFF; DNA: TGTGCCAGCACCTCTACGAAGTCCGGGGAGCTGTTTTTT
D: NA; V: TRBV6-5; J: TRBJ2-1; size: NA; CDR3: CASTGTAIQQFF; DNA: TGTGCCAGCACCGGGACGGCGATTCAACAGTTCTTC
D: NA; V: TRBV9; J: TRBJ2-2; size: few; CDR3: CASSPQGKQVVTGELFF; DNA: TGTGCCAGCAGCCCGCAGGGGAAACAGGTTGTCACCGGGGAGCTGTTTTTT
D: TRBD2; V: TRBV7-2; J: TRBJ2-4; size: NA; CDR3: CASSSPGGRRLAKNIQYF; DNA: TGTGCCAGCAGCTCCCCGGGGGGGCGCCGTTTAGCCAAAAACATTCAGTACTTC